Following are 13 T cell receptor beta chains from one sample sequenced in a study of blood T cells in healthy people across ages. Using a J-beta primer mix together with a sample-barcoded 5' primer, a second PCR was run for about 6 to 11 cycles. TCRdb re-called the 5' RACE reads with MiXCR, one entry per CDR3 protein. The repertoire consists of around 1,000,000 distinct CDR3 sequences, with around 27% occurring once and the leading ten covering approximately 0.79%. These data were likewise used in another study, on T cells of mothers and their children.

Sequences were obtained from blood. Every receptor here comes from a girl aged 2-10 years in good health.

The gene calls are TRBV28 and TRBJ2-7; perhaps TRBD1 as D (5 bases). Germline assignment: CDR1 MDHEN and CDR2 SYDVKM. Trimming took 6 bases from V and 3 from J, leaving 18 bases between them. This CDR3 spans 15 amino acids. The CDR3 DNA reads TGTGCCAGCAGCTTGACTCGGGCAGGGAACTACGAGCAGTACTTC. Protein: CASSLTRAGNYEQYF.

This clonotype was observed a handful of times. The rearrangement joins TRBV27 to TRBJ2-4; 7 nucleotides match TRBD1. V trimming: 6 bases; J trimming: 6 bases; junction bases outside the gene matches: 11. Germline V lookup: CDR1 MNHEY, CDR2 SMNVEV (reference sequence). CDR3 length equals 15 residues. The chain's CDR3 is CASRPGGQLRNIQYF. CDR3 coding DNA: TGTGCCAGCAGACCAGGGGGACAGCTCCGAAACATTCAGTACTTC.

The rearrangement links TRBV12-3 or TRBV12-4 to TRBJ2-7; tentatively, D is TRBD1 (5 bases). The CDR3 sequence is 14 residues long. Trimming removed 5 bases from V and 4 bases from J, with 15 bases in between. The CDR3 protein is CASSLGFKGYEQYF. In nucleotides, the CDR3 is TGTGCCAGCAGTCTAGGTTTCAAGGGGTACGAGCAGTACTTC.

This clonotype was observed once. The V call is TRBV19, the J call TRBJ1-2; D might be TRBD1 (6 bases). This CDR3 is built from 16 residues. Germline CDR1 and CDR2: LNHDA and SQIVND (reference sequence). Trimming took 8 bases from V and 6 from J, leaving 25 bases between them. CDR3 DNA sequence: TGTGCCAGTCTCCCCACCGGGGGCTCCTATCACCATGGCTACACCTTC. Amino acids: CASLPTGGSYHHGYTF.

The table lists this clonotype with a few counts. V is TRBV27 and J is TRBJ1-2; D might be TRBD1 (6 bases). Trimming cost V 1 base and J 8 bases, with 11 bases left between them. Germline lookup yields CDR1 MNHEY and CDR2 SMNVEV (reference sequence). There are 13 residues in the CDR3. The CDR3 is CASSLLFGGGYTF. The CDR3 DNA is TGTGCCAGCAGTTTATTATTCGGGGGCGGCTACACCTTC.

The chain employs TRBV7-9 and TRBJ1-4, with D hard to call. This CDR3 spans 13 amino acids. Trimming removed 9 bases from V and 5 bases from J, with 13 bases in between. CDR1 and CDR2 (germline): SEHNR, FQNEAQ (reference sequence). This CDR3 reads CASERSRNEKLFF. CDR3 nucleotides: TGTGCCAGTGAGCGAAGTCGGAATGAAAAACTGTTTTTT.

This clonotype was observed a few times. CDR3 bases: TGTGCCAGCAGCGTAGATGAGGGTGAAGGCTACACCTTC. Translated, it gives CASSVDEGEGYTF. The chain recombines TRBV9 with TRBJ1-2; D unclear. Per the germline V gene, CDR1 is SGDLS and CDR2 is YYNGEE. The V end lost 0 bases, the J end lost 8 bases, and 11 bases lay between the germline ends. This CDR3 has 13 residues. Full variable domain (missing parts from reference TRBV9 and TRBJ1-2): DSGVTQTPKHLITATGQRVTLRCSPRSGDLSVYWYQQSLDQGLQFLIQYYNGEERAKGNILERFSAQQFPDLHSELNLSSLELGDSALYFCASSVDEGEGYTFGSGTRLTVV.

This clonotype came up a few times. The J gene is TRBJ1-2, the V gene TRBV29-1; D is unclear. V was cut by 4 bases and J by 4 bases, with 19 bases left in between. This CDR3 region has 15 residues. Germline V gene data show CDR1 as SQVTM and CDR2 as ANQGSEA. CDR3 sequence: CSVVGGNSLLYGYTF. Written as DNA, the CDR3 is TGCAGCGTTGTAGGAGGCAACTCGCTGCTCTATGGCTACACCTTC. Combining the CDR3 with reference TRBV29-1 and TRBJ1-2 gives the whole variable domain SAVISQKPSRDICQRGTSLTIQCQVDSQVTMMFWYRQQPGQSLTLIATANQGSEATYESGFVIDKFPISRPNLTFSTLTVSNMSPEDSSIYLCSVVGGNSLLYGYTFGSGTRLTVV.

V usage is TRBV20-1 and J usage is TRBJ1-2, with D possibly being TRBD1 (5 bases). The CDR3 extends over 12 amino acids. Germline CDR1 DFQATT, CDR2 SNEGSKA (reference sequence). V was pared by 3 bases and J by 4 bases, with 9 bases between. As DNA, the CDR3 is TGCAGTGCTAGCACGGGACCCTATGGCTACACCTTC. It translates to CSASTGPYGYTF.

This clonotype was observed a handful of times. V is TRBV5-1 and J is TRBJ2-5; the D gene is possibly TRBD2 (6 bases). V lost 3 bases and J lost 11, with 20 bases in between. CDR3 length equals 14 residues. Germline V gene lookup returns CDR1 SGHRS and CDR2 YFSETQ. The CDR3 DNA sequence: TGCGCCAGCAGCTACCGACTAGATTCGAGGGAGCAGTACTTC. This encodes CASSYRLDSREQYF.

This chain links TRBV10-3 with TRBJ1-1, with D possibly being TRBD1 (6 bases). Trimming removed 4 bases from V and 4 bases from J, with 13 bases in between. This CDR3 is 14 amino acids long. Germline V gene lookup returns CDR1 ENHRY and CDR2 SYGVKD. CDR3 protein: CAISVWGRATEAFF. CDR3 bases: TGTGCCATCAGTGTGTGGGGGCGCGCCACTGAAGCTTTCTTT.

The chain combines TRBV12-3 or TRBV12-4 with TRBJ2-7, with D possibly being TRBD1 (6 bases). CDR3 size: 16 residues. Trimming took 5 bases from V and 3 from J, leaving 20 bases between them. CDR3 residues: CASSPGPGQKNYEQYF. DNA of the CDR3: TGTGCCAGCAGTCCCGGTCCCGGACAGAAGAACTACGAGCAGTACTTC.

This clonotype came up a few times. This rearrangement joins TRBV5-1 to TRBJ1-1, with D maybe TRBD1 (5 bases). Germline CDR1 reads SGHRS; CDR2 reads YFSETQ. The CDR3 loop spans 15 amino acids. V was shortened by 2 bases and J by 2 bases, with 13 bases between the two germline ends. The CDR3, as DNA: TGCGCCAGCAGCTTTGCTGTGACAGATAACACTGAAGCTTTCTTT. This encodes CASSFAVTDNTEAFF.